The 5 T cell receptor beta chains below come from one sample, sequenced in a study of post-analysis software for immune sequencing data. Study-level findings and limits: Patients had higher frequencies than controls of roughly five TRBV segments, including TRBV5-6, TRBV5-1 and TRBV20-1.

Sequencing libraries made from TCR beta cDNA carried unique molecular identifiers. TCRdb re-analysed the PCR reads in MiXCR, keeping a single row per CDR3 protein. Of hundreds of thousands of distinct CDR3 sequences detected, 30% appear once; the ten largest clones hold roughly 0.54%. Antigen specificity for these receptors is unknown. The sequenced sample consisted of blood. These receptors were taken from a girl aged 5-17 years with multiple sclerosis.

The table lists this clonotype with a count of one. CDR3 amino acids: CASRSGANSGNTIYF. CDR3 coding DNA: TGTGCCAGCAGGTCAGGGGCGAACTCTGGAAACACCATATATTTT. The chain recombines TRBV7-8 with TRBJ1-3; D might be TRBD1 (6 bases). Trimming took 6 bases from V and 0 from J, leaving 12 bases between them. Germline CDR1 reads SGHVS; CDR2 reads FQNEAQ. This CDR3 comprises 15 residues.

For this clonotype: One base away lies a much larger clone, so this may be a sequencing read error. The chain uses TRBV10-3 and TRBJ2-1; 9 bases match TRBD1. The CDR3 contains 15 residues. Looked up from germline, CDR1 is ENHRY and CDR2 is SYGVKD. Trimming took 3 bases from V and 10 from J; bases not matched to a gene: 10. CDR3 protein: CAISDRGTGRREQFF. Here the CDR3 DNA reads TGTGCCATCAGTGATCGGGGGACAGGGAGGCGAGAGCAGTTCTTC.

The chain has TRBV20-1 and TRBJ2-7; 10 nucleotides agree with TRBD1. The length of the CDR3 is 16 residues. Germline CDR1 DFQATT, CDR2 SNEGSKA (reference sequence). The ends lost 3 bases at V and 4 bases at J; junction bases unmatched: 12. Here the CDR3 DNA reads TGCAGTGCTAGGCCCGGGGGGGGACAGGGGCCGTACGAGCAGTACTTC. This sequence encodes CSARPGGGQGPYEQYF.

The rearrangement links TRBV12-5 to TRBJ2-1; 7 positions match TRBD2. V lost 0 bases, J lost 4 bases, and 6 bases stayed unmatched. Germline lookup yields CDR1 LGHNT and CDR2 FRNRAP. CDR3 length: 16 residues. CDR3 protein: CASGLVQSGVYNEQFF. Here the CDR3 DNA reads TGTGCTAGTGGTTTGGTACAGAGCGGGGTTTACAATGAGCAGTTCTTC.

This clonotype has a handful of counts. CDR3 in amino acids: CSARASAGAYEQYF. CDR3 nucleotides: TGCAGTGCTAGAGCATCGGCCGGCGCCTACGAGCAGTACTTC. This chain joins TRBV20-1 and TRBJ2-5; D ambiguous. The closer fit of TRBJ2-7 to the DNA end suggests the J call may be wrong. Germline-derived CDR1 and CDR2 are DFQATT and SNEGSKA (reference sequence). CDR3 size: 14 residues.